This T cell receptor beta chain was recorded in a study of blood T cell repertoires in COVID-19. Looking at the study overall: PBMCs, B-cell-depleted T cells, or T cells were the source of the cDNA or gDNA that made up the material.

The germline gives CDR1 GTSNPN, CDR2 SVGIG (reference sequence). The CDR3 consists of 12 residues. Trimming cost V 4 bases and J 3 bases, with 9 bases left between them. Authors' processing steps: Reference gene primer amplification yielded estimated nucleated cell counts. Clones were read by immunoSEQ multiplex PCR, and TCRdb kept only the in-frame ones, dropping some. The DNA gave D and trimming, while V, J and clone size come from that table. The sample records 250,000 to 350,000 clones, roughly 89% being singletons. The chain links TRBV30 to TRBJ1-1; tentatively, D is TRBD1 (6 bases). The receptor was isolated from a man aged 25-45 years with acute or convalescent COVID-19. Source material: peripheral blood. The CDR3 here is CAWNQGHTEAFF. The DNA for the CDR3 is TGTGCCTGGAATCAGGGGCACACTGAAGCTTTCTTT.